This TCR beta chain came from a study of response to subunit inactivated influenza vaccine. Study-wide points: Only a handful of new T cells, the authors suggested, are recruited with each seasonal influenza vaccination.

In germline, CDR1 is DFQATT, CDR2 SNEGSKA (reference sequence). This CDR3 contains 16 residues. Trimming took 0 bases from V and 2 from J; bases not matched to a gene: 2. This clonotype was counted only a few times. The antigen remains unidentified. TCRdb independently ran MiXCR on the RT-PCR reads; one entry per CDR3 protein. The table lists about 780,000 distinct CDR3 sequences, around 20% of them singletons. The chain links TRBV20-1 to TRBJ1-6; 9 bases agree with TRBD1. The source material was PBMCs from blood, sampled 4 to 6 days after vaccination. The origin of this receptor is a man aged 45-65 years who received an inactivated influenza vaccine. CDR3 protein: CSAREQGAPYNSPLHF. Here the CDR3 DNA reads TGCAGTGCTAGAGAACAGGGGGCCCCCTATAATTCACCCCTCCACTTT.